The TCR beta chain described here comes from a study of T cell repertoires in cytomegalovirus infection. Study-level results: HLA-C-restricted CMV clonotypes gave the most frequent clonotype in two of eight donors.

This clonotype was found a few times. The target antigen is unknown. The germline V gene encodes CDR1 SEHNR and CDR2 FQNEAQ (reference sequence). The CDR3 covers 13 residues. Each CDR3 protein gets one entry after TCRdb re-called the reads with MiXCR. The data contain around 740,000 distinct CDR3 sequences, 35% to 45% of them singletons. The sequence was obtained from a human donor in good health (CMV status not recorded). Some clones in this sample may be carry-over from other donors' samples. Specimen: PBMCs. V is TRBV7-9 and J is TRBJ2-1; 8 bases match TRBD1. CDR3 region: CGIPGQGGDEQFF. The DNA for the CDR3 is TGTGGGATCCCCGGACAGGGCGGGGATGAGCAGTTCTTC.